The 14 T cell receptor beta chains listed next were all sequenced from one sample in a study of control samples from healthy donors and cancer patients. Assay: immunoSEQ multiplex PCR; the TCRdb copy retains only in-frame clones and omits some. In the table there are 90,000 or so clones, around 86% of which are singletons. The sequenced material came from blood. The receptors derive from a woman in her fifties or sixties in good health.

The chain has TRBV6-2 or TRBV6-3 and TRBJ1-2; possibly TRBD1 for D (5 bases). Looked up from germline, CDR1 is MNHEY and CDR2 is SVGEGT. V gave up 2 bases and J gave up 3 bases, with 13 bases separating them. CDR3 length: 15 amino acids. The CDR3 DNA is TGTGCCAGCAGTTACGGCAGGGAGGTGGACTATGGCTACACCTTC. Its translation is CASSYGREVDYGYTF.

The V call is TRBV19, the J call TRBJ2-7; no firm D call. The CDR3 runs to 13 residues. Germline V gene sequence: CDR1 LNHDA, CDR2 SQIVND (reference sequence). V lost 4 bases, J lost 4 bases, and 11 bases lay in between. The CDR3 region is CASSRARNYEQYF. The CDR3 nucleotides are TGTGCCAGTAGTAGGGCAAGAAATTACGAGCAGTACTTC.

V and J are TRBV4-3 and TRBJ1-2, with 9 bases aligning to TRBD1. Germline-derived CDR1 and CDR2 are LGHNA and YSLEER. This CDR3 comprises 17 residues. V lost 0 bases to trimming and J lost 7 bases; unmatched junction nucleotides: 12. The CDR3, as DNA: TGCGCCAGCAGCCAAGATACCACGGGACAGGGCTATATTGGCTACACCTTC. Protein sequence: CASSQDTTGQGYIGYTF.

This chain joins TRBV2 and TRBJ1-5; D call uncertain. Trimming removed 8 bases at V and 0 bases at J, with 14 bases between. CDR3 size: 15 residues. Germline CDR1 is SNHLY and CDR2 is FYNNEI. The CDR3 region has the DNA TGTGCCAGCTCCCCGGACCGCAATAGCAATCAGCCCCAGCATTTT. Its protein is CASSPDRNSNQPQHF.

The genes are TRBV5-8 and TRBJ1-5, with 8 nucleotides matching TRBD1. The germline gives CDR1 SGHTS, CDR2 YDEGEE. The trim removed 4 bases at V and 4 bases at J, leaving 4 bases unmatched. The CDR3 covers 14 residues. Here the CDR3 DNA reads TGTGCCAGCAGCCTTTACAGGGGGAATCAGCCCCAGCATTTT. It is translated as CASSLYRGNQPQHF.

J is TRBJ1-2 and V is TRBV7-8; 7 nucleotides match TRBD1. CDR1 is SGHVS, CDR2 FQNEAQ, per germline. This CDR3 comprises 16 residues. J lost 3 bases, V lost 6 bases, and 13 bases had no gene match. CDR3 in amino acids: CASRPTGFSPYYGYTF. The CDR3 DNA follows: TGTGCCAGCAGACCGACAGGGTTTTCCCCCTACTATGGCTACACCTTC. The full variable domain, in which reference TRBV7-8 and TRBJ1-2 provide the parts outside the CDR3, is GAGVSQSPRYKVAKRGQDVALRCDPISGHVSLFWYQQALGQGPEFLTYFQNEAQLDKSGLPSDRFFAERPEGSVSTLKIQRTQQEDSAVYLCASRPTGFSPYYGYTFGSGTRLTVV.

Here the CDR3 reads CASSFVEDNEQYF. The CDR3 nucleotides read TGTGCCAGCAGTTTTGTTGAGGACAACGAGCAGTACTTC. The chain links TRBV12-3 or TRBV12-4 to TRBJ2-7; the D gene is possibly TRBD1 (5 bases). Trimming took off 3 bases at V and 5 bases at J, with 11 bases between the two ends. The CDR3 is made up of 13 amino acids.

V gene TRBV4-3 combines with J gene TRBJ1-6; a weak D match, TRBD1 (5 bases). V was clipped by 0 bases and J by 2 bases, with 8 bases between them. Looked up from germline, CDR1 is LGHNA and CDR2 is YSLEER. The CDR3 length is 16 residues. The CDR3 bases are TGCGCCAGCAGCCAAGAGCCGGGGCCCTATAATTCACCCCTCCACTTT. This encodes CASSQEPGPYNSPLHF.

The sample holds one count of this clone. The DNA for the CDR3 is TGTGCCAGCAGCTTTGCGACGAACACTGAAGCTTTCTTT. Translated, it gives CASSFATNTEAFF. V gene TRBV7-9 combines with J gene TRBJ1-1, with no clear D. Germline values: CDR1 SEHNR, CDR2 FQNEAQ (reference sequence). The CDR3 totals 13 residues. Trimming pared 3 bases from V and 1 base from J, leaving 6 bases between.

The rearrangement joins TRBV5-1 to TRBJ1-2; TRBD1 aligns across 8 bases. Germline CDR1 SGHRS, CDR2 YFSETQ. V lost 4 bases, J lost 1 base, and 3 bases stayed unmatched. This CDR3 region has 14 residues. The CDR3 here is CASSGTGRNYGYTF. CDR3 DNA sequence: TGCGCCAGCAGCGGGACAGGACGTAACTATGGCTACACCTTC. Supplemented by reference TRBV5-1 and TRBJ1-2, the full variable domain reads KAGVTQTPRYLIKTRGQQVTLSCSPISGHRSVSWYQQTPGQGLQFLFEYFSETQRNKGNFPGRFSGRQFSNSRSEMNVSTLELGDSALYLCASSGTGRNYGYTFGSGTRLTVV.

The chain couples TRBV6-5 to TRBJ1-1, with D unresolved. CDR3 size: 14 residues. In germline, CDR1 is MNHEY, CDR2 SVGAGI. Trimming shortened V by 7 bases and J by 2 bases, and 14 bases separated the two germline ends. The CDR3 DNA is TGTGCCAGCACGTCGCCGGGAGACAACACTGAAGCTTTCTTT. Protein sequence: CASTSPGDNTEAFF.

The rearrangement links TRBV11-3 to TRBJ1-2; D unresolved. The CDR3 has 13 residues. The germline gives CDR1 SGHNT, CDR2 YENEEA. V dropped 5 bases and J dropped 4 bases, with 11 bases sitting between them. The CDR3 sequence: CASSQFGVYGYTF. The CDR3 nucleotides are TGTGCCAGCAGCCAGTTTGGGGTCTATGGCTACACCTTC.

The V gene is TRBV7-9, the J gene TRBJ2-3; D is undetermined. The V end was cut by 2 bases, the J end by 6 bases, with 3 bases between. The V gene's germline CDR1 is SEHNR and CDR2 FQNEAQ (reference sequence). There are 11 residues in the CDR3. CDR3 sequence: CASSLLDTQYF. In nucleotides, the CDR3 is TGTGCCAGCAGCTTATTGGATACGCAGTATTTT.

The chain joins TRBV3-1 (or the pseudogene TRBV3-2) to TRBJ2-7; 11 nucleotides agree with TRBD2. The CDR3 runs 18 residues. Unmatched junction bases numbered 11, after V lost 1 base and J lost 3 bases. Germline lookup yields CDR1 LGHDT and CDR2 YNNKEL (reference sequence). Here the CDR3 reads CASSQGDLAGGRFYEQYF. The DNA for the CDR3 is TGTGCCAGCAGCCAAGGAGATTTAGCGGGGGGGAGGTTCTACGAGCAGTACTTC.